These 19 T cell receptor beta chains originate from one sample sequenced in a study of metastatic and nonmetastatic thyroid tumors. Prior to thyroid surgery, none of the patients had received any treatment. With MiXCR, TCRdb reprocessed the PCR reads. The sample holds approximately 30,000 clones, over 15% seen once. Sequencing was done on a sample of blood. These receptors originate from a male donor with papillary thyroid cancer or a benign thyroid nodule (not recorded which). Some clones in this sample may be carry-over from other donors' samples.

This chain uses TRBV28 with TRBJ1-4; D remains unclear. V lost 9 bases to trimming and J lost 8 bases, with 16 bases between them. Germline assignment: CDR1 MDHEN and CDR2 SYDVKM. There are 13 residues in the CDR3. CDR3 in DNA: TGTGCCAGTAGGACGTTCACGGAGGAAAAACTGTTTTTT. Its protein product is CASRTFTEEKLFF.

The J gene is TRBJ1-5, the V gene TRBV20-1, with D tentatively TRBD1 (5 bases). CDR1 is DFQATT and CDR2 is SNEGSKA in the germline V gene (reference sequence). V lost 5 bases to trimming and J lost 3 bases, with 14 bases between them. The CDR3 is 14 residues long. CDR3 coding DNA: TGCAGTGCTCGCGGGGCGAAATCCAATCAGCCCCAGCATTTT. Its translation is CSARGAKSNQPQHF.

This clone was counted a few times. The V gene is TRBV19, the J gene TRBJ1-5; D is uncertain. Trimming removed 2 bases from V and 3 bases from J, with 11 bases in between. The CDR3 runs to 15 residues. Germline CDR1 LNHDA, CDR2 SQIVND (reference sequence). CDR3 protein: CASSISGRFNQPQHF. CDR3 coding DNA: TGTGCCAGTAGTATATCTGGACGCTTCAATCAGCCCCAGCATTTT. The variable domain in full, completed from reference TRBV19 and TRBJ1-5, reads DGGITQSPKYLFRKEGQNVTLSCEQNLNHDAMYWYRQDPGQGLRLIYYSQIVNDFQKGDIAEGYSVSREKKESFPLTVTSAQKNPTAFYLCASSISGRFNQPQHFGDGTRLSIL.

This clone was counted ten times or more. This chain uses TRBV5-1 with TRBJ2-3, with 9 bases matching TRBD2. From germline, CDR1 is SGHRS and CDR2 YFSETQ. The V gene end was trimmed by 0 bases and the J gene end by 4 bases; junction bases not matched to a gene: 6. This CDR3 region has 16 residues. The CDR3 is CASSLGRTSVSDTQYF. Written as DNA, the CDR3 is TGCGCCAGCAGCTTGGGACGGACTAGCGTTTCAGATACGCAGTATTTT.

This clone was seen many times. The chain links TRBV4-1 to TRBJ2-4, with TRBD2 matching 8 bases. J was trimmed by 6 bases and V by 1 base; bases with no gene match: 5. CDR3 length: 15 amino acids. The germline CDR1 and CDR2 sequences are MGHRA and YSYEKL. CDR3 DNA sequence: TGCGCCAGCAGCCAAGGTGCGGGAGGTGGAAACATTCAGTACTTC. It codes for CASSQGAGGGNIQYF.

At least ten counts were recorded for this clone. V and J are TRBV25-1 and TRBJ1-3; D unclear. V shed 1 base and J shed 1 base, with 14 bases lying between them. This CDR3 is 17 amino acids long. Per the germline V gene, CDR1 is MGHDK and CDR2 is SYGVNS. The CDR3 region has the DNA TGTGCCAGCAGTGAATCCAGAGCTCCCCGGTCTGGAAACACCATATATTTT. It yields the protein CASSESRAPRSGNTIYF.

This clone showed up many times. The V call is TRBV14, the J call TRBJ1-2, with D uncertain. Germline V lookup: CDR1 SGHDN, CDR2 FVKESK. The CDR3 contains 15 residues. V was shortened by 0 bases and J by 5 bases, with 13 bases between the two germline ends. CDR3 residues: CASSQDPGVGYGYTF. DNA of the CDR3: TGTGCCAGCAGCCAAGATCCCGGGGTCGGGTATGGCTACACCTTC.

This clone was recorded many times. This clone may be a read error of a much larger clone one base away. The identical CDR3 is also encoded by other nucleotide sequences in the sample. V is TRBV12-3 or TRBV12-4 and J is TRBJ2-7, with a possible D match to TRBD2 (5 bases). V lost 4 bases to trimming and J lost 0 bases, with 10 bases between them. The CDR3 consists of 14 residues. The CDR3 protein is CASSYGLGSYEQYF. The CDR3 DNA sequence: TGTGCCAGCAGTTATGGACTCGGCTCCTACGAGCAGTACTTC.

This clone has at least ten counts. Other DNA sequences of this sample code for an identical CDR3. V usage is TRBV5-1 and J usage is TRBJ2-7; maybe TRBD2 (5 bases). The CDR3 has 15 residues. CDR1 SGHRS and CDR2 YFSETQ come from the germline V gene. Trimming shortened V by 2 bases and J by 3 bases, and 15 bases separated the two germline ends. CDR3 coding DNA: TGCGCCAGCAGCTTAGGTCTCCGAAGCGGCTACGAGCAGTACTTC. It codes for CASSLGLRSGYEQYF. Filled out from reference TRBV5-1 and TRBJ2-7, the complete variable domain reads KAGVTQTPRYLIKTRGQQVTLSCSPISGHRSVSWYQQTPGQGLQFLFEYFSETQRNKGNFPGRFSGRQFSNSRSEMNVSTLELGDSALYLCASSLGLRSGYEQYFGPGTRLTVT.

The J gene is TRBJ2-1, the V gene TRBV7-3, with no clear D. Trimming removed 1 base from V and 3 bases from J, with 10 bases in between. The germline V gene has CDR1 SGHTA and CDR2 FQGTGA. This CDR3 contains 15 residues. The CDR3 bases are TGTGCCAGCAGCTTAAGCCTATCGGTCTACAATGAGCAGTTCTTC. As protein: CASSLSLSVYNEQFF.

This clone was seen many times. This rearrangement joins TRBV10-3 to TRBJ2-7; a weak D match, TRBD1 (5 bases). The germline CDR1 and CDR2 sequences are ENHRY and SYGVKD. Trimming left V 4 bases short and J 2 bases short, with 24 bases between. The CDR3 is 18 residues long. CDR3 residues: CAISGAPKTATSPYEQYF. DNA for the CDR3: TGTGCCATCAGTGGTGCCCCTAAGACAGCAACTTCACCCTACGAGCAGTACTTC.

This clone was counted ten times or more. The chain is built from TRBV18 and TRBJ2-1; 9 positions match TRBD1. The germline V gene encodes CDR1 KGHSH and CDR2 LQKENI. The J segment lost 5 bases and the V segment lost 3 bases, leaving 8 bases of the junction unmatched. The CDR3 length is 16 residues. CDR3 residues: CASSPGAGTGNNEQFF. In DNA, the CDR3 is TGTGCCAGCTCACCTGGGGCCGGGACAGGGAACAATGAGCAGTTCTTC. The complete variable domain, with remaining parts taken from reference TRBV18 and TRBJ2-1, reads NAGVMQNPRHLVRRRGQEARLRCSPMKGHSHVYWYRQLPEEGLKFMVYLQKENIIDESGMPKERFSAEFPKEGPSILRIQQVVRGDSAAYFCASSPGAGTGNNEQFFGPGTRLTVL.

Within the sample, this clone is medium-sized. The rearrangement uses TRBV5-1 and TRBJ2-2; D perhaps matches TRBD2 (5 bases). Trimming shortened V by 3 bases and J by 4 bases, and 13 bases separated the two germline ends. The germline V gene has CDR1 SGHRS and CDR2 YFSETQ. The CDR3 contains 15 residues. The chain's CDR3 is CASSSEEGFTGELFF. The CDR3, as DNA: TGCGCCAGCAGCTCGGAGGAAGGGTTCACCGGGGAGCTGTTTTTT.

This clone was seen repeatedly, ten times or more. V is TRBV29-1 and J is TRBJ2-1; 10 nucleotides align to TRBD2. Germline CDR1 reads SQVTM; CDR2 reads ANQGSEA. The CDR3 has 13 residues. V lost 6 bases to trimming and J lost 9 bases; unmatched junction nucleotides: 8. Written as DNA, the CDR3 is TGCAGCGTCCTAGCGGGAGTCAGTGGTGAGCAGTTCTTC. Amino acid sequence: CSVLAGVSGEQFF.

This clone was found a few times. The chain has TRBV24-1 and TRBJ2-3; D is ambiguous. This CDR3 has 16 amino acids. The germline gives CDR1 KGHDR, CDR2 SFDVKD. Trimming removed 1 base from V and 2 bases from J, with 12 bases in between. The CDR3 DNA reads as TGTGCCACCAGTGATTTTAGAACAGCAGTCACAGATACGCAGTATTTT. This encodes CATSDFRTAVTDTQYF.

This clone has ten or more counts. This chain connects TRBV3-1 to TRBJ2-3; 11 nucleotides align to TRBD2. The CDR3 contains 15 residues. Germline CDR1 reads LGHDT; CDR2 reads YNNKEL (reference sequence). The junction had 5 bases not matched to a gene; V was cut back by 6 bases and J by 3 bases. CDR3 in DNA: TGTGCCAGCAGTTTCGGACTAGCGGGTACAGATACGCAGTATTTT. The encoded protein is CASSFGLAGTDTQYF.

This clone is judged medium-sized. The chain links TRBV18 to TRBJ2-7, with D possibly being TRBD2 (7 bases). Germline assignment: CDR1 KGHSH and CDR2 LQKENI. V lost 4 bases and J 2 bases, leaving 30 bases between the germline ends. This CDR3 is 20 amino acids long. The CDR3 spells CASSQDRGATIFEGPYEQYF. CDR3 bases: TGTGCCAGCTCACAGGACCGGGGGGCTACCATTTTTGAGGGCCCCTACGAGCAGTACTTC.

This clone was recorded many times. This chain joins TRBV3-1 and TRBJ2-1, with 12 bases fitting TRBD2. Germline CDR1 and CDR2: LGHDT and YNNKEL (reference sequence). The length of the CDR3 is 15 residues. J was trimmed by 11 bases and V by 1 base; bases with no gene match: 6. CDR3 region: CASSQAGLAGNKQFF. The CDR3 DNA reads TGTGCCAGCAGCCAAGCCGGACTAGCGGGAAATAAGCAGTTCTTC.

There are a few counts of this clone. This rearrangement joins TRBV12-3 or TRBV12-4 to TRBJ2-7; a weak D match, TRBD1 (7 bases). This CDR3 comprises 17 residues. The germline V and J ends were trimmed by 5 bases and 5 bases, with 25 bases remaining between them. The CDR3 bases are TGTGCCAGCAGTCCGACTTTCGACGGGCAGGGGGGCCACGAGCAGTACTTC. Translated: CASSPTFDGQGGHEQYF.